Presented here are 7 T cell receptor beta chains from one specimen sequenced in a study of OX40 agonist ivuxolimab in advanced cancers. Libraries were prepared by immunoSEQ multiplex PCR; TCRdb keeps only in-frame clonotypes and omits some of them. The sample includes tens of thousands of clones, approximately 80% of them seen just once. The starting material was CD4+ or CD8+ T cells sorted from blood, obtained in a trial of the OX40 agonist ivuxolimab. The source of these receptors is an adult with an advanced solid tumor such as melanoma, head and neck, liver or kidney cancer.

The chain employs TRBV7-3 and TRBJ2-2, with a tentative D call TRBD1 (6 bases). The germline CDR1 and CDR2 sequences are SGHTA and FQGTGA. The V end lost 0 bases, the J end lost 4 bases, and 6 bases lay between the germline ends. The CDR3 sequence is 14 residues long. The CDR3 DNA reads TGTGCCAGCAGCTTAACAGGGGGCACCGGGGAGCTGTTTTTT. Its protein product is CASSLTGGTGELFF. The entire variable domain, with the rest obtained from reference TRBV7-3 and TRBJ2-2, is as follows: GAGVSQTPSNKVTEKGKYVELRCDPISGHTALYWYRQSLGQGPEFLIYFQGTGAADDSGLPNDRFFAVRPEGSVSTLKIQRTERGDSAVYLCASSLTGGTGELFFGEGSRLTVL.

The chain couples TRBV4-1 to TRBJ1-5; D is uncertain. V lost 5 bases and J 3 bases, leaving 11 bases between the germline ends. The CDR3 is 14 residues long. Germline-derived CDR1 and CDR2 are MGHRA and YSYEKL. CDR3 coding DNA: TGCGCCAGCAGCAGTTTGGGGTACAATCAGCCCCAGCATTTT. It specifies CASSSLGYNQPQHF.

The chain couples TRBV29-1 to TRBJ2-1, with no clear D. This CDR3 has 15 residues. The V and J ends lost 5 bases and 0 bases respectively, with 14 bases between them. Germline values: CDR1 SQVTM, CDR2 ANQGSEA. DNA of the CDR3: TGCAGCGTTCCGATAGAGTCCCGCTCCTACAATGAGCAGTTCTTC. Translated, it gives CSVPIESRSYNEQFF.

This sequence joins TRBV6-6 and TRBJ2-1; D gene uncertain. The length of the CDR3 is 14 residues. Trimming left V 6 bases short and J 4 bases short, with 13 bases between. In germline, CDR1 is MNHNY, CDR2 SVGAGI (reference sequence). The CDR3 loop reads CASSPRSDYNEQFF. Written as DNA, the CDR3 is TGTGCCAGCAGCCCTAGGTCGGATTACAATGAGCAGTTCTTC.

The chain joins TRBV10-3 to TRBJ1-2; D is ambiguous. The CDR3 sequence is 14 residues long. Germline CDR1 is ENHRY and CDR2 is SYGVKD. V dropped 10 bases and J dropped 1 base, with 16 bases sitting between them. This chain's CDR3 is CATRPGGDNYGYTF. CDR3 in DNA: TGTGCCACCCGCCCGGGAGGAGATAACTATGGCTACACCTTC.

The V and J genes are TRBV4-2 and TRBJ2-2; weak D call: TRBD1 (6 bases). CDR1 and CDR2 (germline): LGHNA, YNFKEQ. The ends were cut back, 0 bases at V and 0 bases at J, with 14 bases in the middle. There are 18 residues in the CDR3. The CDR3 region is CASSQDNRARANTGELFF. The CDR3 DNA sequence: TGTGCCAGCAGCCAAGACAACAGGGCTCGAGCGAACACCGGGGAGCTGTTTTTT.

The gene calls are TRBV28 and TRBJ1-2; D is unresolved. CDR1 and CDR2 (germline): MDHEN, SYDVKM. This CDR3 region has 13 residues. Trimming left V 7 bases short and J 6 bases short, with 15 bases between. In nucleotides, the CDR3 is TGTGCCAGCACTTCGCGGGGTGTCAATGGCTACACCTTC. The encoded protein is CASTSRGVNGYTF.